This T cell receptor (beta chain) was captured by sequencing in a study of blood T cell repertoires in COVID-19. Per the germline V gene, CDR1 is MNHEY and CDR2 is SVGEGT. Trimming took 4 bases from V and 0 from J; bases not matched to a gene: 5. The CDR3 length is 16 residues. This clone was recorded only once. The assay was immunoSEQ multiplex PCR, and TCRdb's table has in-frame clones only and misses some. The sample consists of roughly 35,000 clones, roughly 87% of them appearing once. Sequenced input: peripheral blood. This clonotype originated in a man aged 50-59 years with active or convalescent COVID-19. The chain links TRBV6-2 or TRBV6-3 to TRBJ2-1, with TRBD2 matching 8 bases. The CDR3 sequence is CASSSSGTSSYNEQFF. As DNA, the CDR3 is TGTGCCAGCAGTTCCTCCGGGACTAGCTCCTACAATGAGCAGTTCTTC.